This is a list of T cell receptor beta chains from one sample in a study of shared clonotypes between healthy human individuals. Generated by immunoSEQ multiplex PCR, the TCRdb table keeps only in-frame clones and is missing some. The table lists approximately 110,000 clones, about 67% of them singletons. Sequenced: memory CD8+ T cells sorted from blood. The source is a woman aged 25 to 39 in good health. The CDR3 runs from the conserved cysteine through the conserved F or W. Fields, in order: V gene, clone size, J gene, D gene, CDR3 protein, CDR3 DNA. The D gene is left open where the match is weak. Rows give clone size only sometimes, using once, few, many, or a class for an expanded clone.

TRBV27	.	TRBJ2-7	TRBD1	CASSLDRNSYEQYF	TGTGCCAGCAGTTTGGACAGGAACTCCTACGAGCAGTACTTC
TRBV7-9	few	TRBJ2-2	.	CASSFGAGFYTGELFF	TGTGCCAGCAGCTTTGGGGCGGGATTTTACACCGGGGAGCTGTTTTTT
TRBV27	.	TRBJ2-7	TRBD1	CASSLGGRGGTGEQYF	TGTGCCAGCAGTTTAGGTGGACGAGGGGGCACAGGCGAGCAGTACTTC
TRBV1	.	TRBJ1-1	.	CTSSRTGVSPEAFF	TGCACCAGCAGCCGAACAGGGGTGTCCCCTGAAGCTTTCTTT
TRBV5-6	.	TRBJ1-6	TRBD1	CASSLMVTGGSYNSPLHF	TGTGCCAGCAGCTTGATGGTGACAGGGGGCTCCTATAATTCACCCCTCCACTTT
TRBV28	.	TRBJ2-1	TRBD2	CASSFWREGLDEQFF	TGTGCCAGCAGTTTTTGGCGGGAGGGCCTCGATGAGCAGTTCTTC
TRBV6-5	few	TRBJ2-7	TRBD2	CASSYSRLAGFYEQYF	TGTGCCAGCAGTTACTCTCGACTAGCGGGATTCTACGAGCAGTACTTC
TRBV6-1	.	TRBJ2-1	.	CASSEGGTRYEQFF	TGTGCCAGCAGTGAAGGAGGGACACGCTATGAGCAGTTCTTC
TRBV28	.	TRBJ2-7	.	CASSFATILGLYEQYF	TGTGCCAGCAGTTTTGCAACAATCTTAGGCCTCTACGAGCAGTACTTC
TRBV5-1	.	TRBJ2-5	TRBD2	CASSLVTSGIPETQYF	TGCGCCAGCAGCTTGGTTACTAGCGGGATTCCGGAGACCCAGTACTTC
TRBV7-9	.	TRBJ2-7	.	CASSADFYEQYF	TGTGCCAGCAGCGCCGACTTCTACGAGCAGTACTTC
TRBV7-3	few	TRBJ2-1	TRBD1	CASSLEGLGQPKYNEQFF	TGTGCCAGCAGCTTAGAGGGTTTGGGACAGCCGAAGTACAATGAGCAGTTCTTC
TRBV20-1	.	TRBJ1-2	.	CSARGGYTF	TGCAGTGCCAGAGGTGGCTACACCTTC
TRBV19	.	TRBJ2-1	TRBD2	CASSPRLAGAYNEQFF	TGTGCCAGTAGTCCCCGACTAGCGGGGGCCTACAATGAGCAGTTCTTC
TRBV7-6	.	TRBJ2-1	TRBD2	CASSLGLAGVGNEQFF	TGTGCCAGCAGCTTAGGACTAGCGGGAGTGGGGAATGAGCAGTTCTTC
TRBV4-1	.	TRBJ2-7	TRBD1	CASRTSDRGPPYEQYF	TGCGCCAGCAGAACCTCAGACAGGGGACCACCCTACGAGCAGTACTTC
TRBV16	.	TRBJ2-7	.	CASSQGFSPYEQYF	TGTGCCAGCAGCCAAGGGTTTTCGCCCTACGAGCAGTACTTC
TRBV6-1	.	TRBJ1-3	TRBD1	CASSEGPLDRGFIGNTIYF	TGTGCCAGCAGTGAAGGGCCCCTGGACAGGGGATTTATAGGAAACACCATATATTTT
TRBV6-4	.	TRBJ1-1	.	CASSFVLGEGISEAFF	TGTGCCAGCAGCTTCGTCCTGGGGGAGGGCATCTCTGAAGCTTTCTTT
TRBV2	.	TRBJ2-5	.	CASGGSLGLETQYF	TGTGCCAGCGGGGGATCACTAGGCCTAGAGACCCAGTACTTC
TRBV6-1	.	TRBJ1-5	.	CASSEAFWGARHQPQHF	TGTGCCAGCAGTGAAGCGTTTTGGGGGGCCCGTCATCAGCCCCAGCATTTT
TRBV6-5	.	TRBJ2-5	.	CASSYVGAETQYF	TGTGCCAGCAGTTACGTGGGAGCGGAGACCCAGTACTTC
TRBV6-1	many	TRBJ2-5	TRBD2	CASSELAGGQETQYF	TGTGCCAGCAGTGAACTAGCGGGAGGGCAAGAGACCCAGTACTTC
TRBV28	.	TRBJ2-1	.	CASSMTGRIEQFF	TGTGCCAGCAGCATGACCGGAAGGATTGAGCAGTTCTTC
TRBV6-1	.	TRBJ1-5	.	CASSENQGQGFQPQHF	TGTGCCAGCAGTGAAAATCAGGGCCAGGGCTTTCAGCCCCAGCATTTT
TRBV13	.	TRBJ2-2	TRBD2	CASSPGLAGVSSGELFF	TGTGCCAGCAGCCCCGGACTAGCGGGAGTATCATCCGGGGAGCTGTTTTTT
TRBV13	.	TRBJ2-7	TRBD2	CASSLRRAGASYEQYF	TGTGCCAGCAGCTTAAGAAGAGCGGGAGCATCCTACGAGCAGTACTTC
TRBV28	many	TRBJ2-3	TRBD2	CASSSYGEREDTDTQYF	TGTGCCAGCAGTTCGTACGGAGAGCGGGAGGACACAGATACGCAGTATTTT
TRBV19	.	TRBJ1-2	.	CASSIRDRLLDGYTF	TGTGCCAGTAGTATCCGAGACAGGCTCCTTGATGGCTACACCTTC
TRBV5-1	.	TRBJ1-1	.	CASRGVVQNTEAFF	TGCGCCAGCCGGGGAGTAGTGCAGAACACTGAAGCTTTCTTT
TRBV7-6	.	TRBJ1-5	.	CASSLRASNQPQHF	TGTGCCAGCAGCTTAAGGGCGAGCAATCAGCCCCAGCATTTT
TRBV9	medium-sized	TRBJ2-7	.	CASSPRAISYEQYF	TGTGCCAGCAGCCCGCGGGCCATCTCCTACGAGCAGTACTTC
TRBV14	once	TRBJ1-1	.	CASSQGGLTEAFF	TGTGCCAGCAGCCAAGGAGGGCTCACTGAAGCTTTCTTT
TRBV29-1	.	TRBJ2-2	.	CSVEAGGGELFF	TGCAGCGTTGAAGCAGGTGGTGGGGAGCTGTTTTTT
TRBV14	.	TRBJ2-7	.	CASSHFISYEQYF	TGTGCCAGCAGCCATTTTATTAGCTACGAGCAGTACTTC
TRBV5-5	.	TRBJ2-1	.	CASSLSGLSSYNEQFF	TGTGCCAGCAGCTTGTCAGGCCTTAGCTCCTACAATGAGCAGTTCTTC
TRBV19	.	TRBJ2-7	TRBD1	CASAPGTGLNEQYF	TGTGCCAGCGCGCCTGGGACAGGGTTAAACGAGCAGTACTTC
TRBV7-6	once	TRBJ1-1	TRBD1	CASSSDRGPIDTEAFF	TGTGCCAGCAGCTCCGACAGGGGTCCGATTGACACTGAAGCTTTCTTT
TRBV29-1	.	TRBJ2-7	.	CSVVGLLMGKDEQYF	TGCAGCGTTGTAGGACTACTAATGGGTAAGGACGAGCAGTACTTC
TRBV19	few	TRBJ1-5	.	CASSILESNQPQHF	.
TRBV6-1	.	TRBJ2-1	.	CASRAGPSYNEQFF	TGTGCCAGCCGCGCCGGACCTTCCTACAATGAGCAGTTCTTC